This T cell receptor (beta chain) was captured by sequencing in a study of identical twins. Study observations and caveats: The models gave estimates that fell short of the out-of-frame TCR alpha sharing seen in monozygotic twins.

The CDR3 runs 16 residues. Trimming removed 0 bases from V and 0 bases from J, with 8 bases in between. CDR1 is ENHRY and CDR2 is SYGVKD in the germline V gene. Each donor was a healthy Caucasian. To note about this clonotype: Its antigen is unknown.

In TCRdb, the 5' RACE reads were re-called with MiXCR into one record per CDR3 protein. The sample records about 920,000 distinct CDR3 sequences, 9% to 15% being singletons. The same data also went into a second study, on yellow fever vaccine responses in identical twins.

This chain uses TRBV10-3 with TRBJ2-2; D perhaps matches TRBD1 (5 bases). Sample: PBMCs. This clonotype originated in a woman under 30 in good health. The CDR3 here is CAISESEGANTGELFF. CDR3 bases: TGTGCCATCAGTGAGTCGGAAGGGGCGAACACCGGGGAGCTGTTTTTT.